This T cell receptor beta chain derives from a study of shared clonotypes between healthy human individuals. Template for every sorted-subset replicate PCR totaled around 200 ng DNA, tens of thousands of T cell genomes. The repertoire was sequenced with immunoSEQ multiplex PCR; TCRdb's copy has only in-frame clones and lacks some. The sample has fewer than 850,000 clones; roughly 78% are singletons. This CDR3 is built from 17 residues. The J segment lost 0 bases and the V segment lost 4 bases, leaving 7 bases of the junction unmatched. Germline V gene sequence: CDR1 SNHLY, CDR2 FYNNEI. Study outcomes and limitations: Clonotypes shared by all four donors outscored non-shared clonotypes in generation probability. Rarefaction revealed incomplete sorted-subset sequencing despite large depth.

Regarding this clone: What it recognizes is unknown.

This clonotype was sampled from a woman in her 30s in good health. Sequenced: memory CD4+ T cells sorted from blood. This sample's subset: CD45RA-negative fraction. J is TRBJ2-1 and V is TRBV2; 9 bases fit TRBD2. This CDR3 reads CASSVTSGISSYNEQFF. The CDR3 DNA is TGTGCCAGCAGTGTGACTAGCGGTATCAGCTCCTACAATGAGCAGTTCTTC.